These T cell receptor beta chains were read from a single sample in a study of T cell repertoires in cytomegalovirus infection. Their specific antigens are unknown. TCRdb ran MiXCR on the reads and lists one entry per CDR3 protein. The sample gives under 450,000 distinct CDR3 sequences, about 35% of which show up once; 13% is in the top ten. The sample consisted of cultured PBMCs, taken from culture after CMV antigen stimulation. These receptor sequences come from a human donor in good health (CMV status not recorded). Some clones in this sample may be carry-over from other donors' samples. Both conserved end residues are part of each CDR3. D genes are given only for firm matches. Some rows have no size entry. The others give once, few or many, or a class for an expanded clone.

clone size: .; V gene: TRBV15; J gene: TRBJ2-1; D gene: TRBD2; CDR3 length: 19; CDR3 protein: CATSRDTSGRVNPNNEQFF; CDR3 DNA: TGTGCCACCAGCAGAGATACCAGCGGGAGGGTAAACCCTAACAATGAGCAGTTCTTC
clone size: many; V gene: TRBV7-8; J gene: TRBJ1-5; D gene: .; CDR3 length: 14; CDR3 protein: CASSRTVSNQPQHF; CDR3 DNA: TGTGCCAGCAGCAGGACAGTTAGCAATCAGCCCCAGCATTTT
clone size: .; V gene: TRBV6-1; J gene: TRBJ2-3; D gene: .; CDR3 length: 13; CDR3 protein: CASRRDSTDTQYF; CDR3 DNA: TGTGCCAGCAGGCGGGACAGCACAGATACGCAGTATTTT
clone size: many; V gene: TRBV19; J gene: TRBJ2-1; D gene: .; CDR3 length: 15; CDR3 protein: CASSITSSSYNEQFF; CDR3 DNA: TGTGCCAGTAGTATCACTAGCTCTTCTTACAATGAGCAGTTCTTC
clone size: .; V gene: TRBV7-8; J gene: TRBJ2-3; D gene: .; CDR3 length: 14; CDR3 protein: CASSLEGVADTQYF; CDR3 DNA: TGTGCCAGCAGCTTAGAGGGGGTAGCAGATACGCAGTATTTT
clone size: .; V gene: TRBV18; J gene: TRBJ1-4; D gene: TRBD1; CDR3 length: 15; CDR3 protein: CASSTGQVLNEKLFF; CDR3 DNA: TGTGCCAGCTCTACCGGACAGGTCCTTAATGAAAAACTGTTTTTT
clone size: few; V gene: TRBV7-2; J gene: TRBJ1-3; D gene: .; CDR3 length: 13; CDR3 protein: CASSFGGGNTIYF; CDR3 DNA: TGTGCCAGCAGCTTTGGAGGGGGAAACACCATATATTTT
clone size: .; V gene: TRBV27; J gene: TRBJ2-1; D gene: .; CDR3 length: 14; CDR3 protein: CASSLLVGSAEQFF; CDR3 DNA: TGTGCCAGCAGTTTATTGGTAGGTTCGGCTGAGCAGTTCTTC
clone size: .; V gene: TRBV6-5; J gene: TRBJ2-1; D gene: .; CDR3 length: 16; CDR3 protein: CASSYSSNGPANEQFF; CDR3 DNA: TGTGCCAGCAGTTACTCGAGTAACGGGCCCGCCAATGAGCAGTTCTTC
clone size: many; V gene: TRBV7-2; J gene: TRBJ2-5; D gene: TRBD2; CDR3 length: 15; CDR3 protein: CASSRGSGSEETQYF; CDR3 DNA: TGTGCCAGCAGCAGAGGCAGCGGGAGCGAAGAGACCCAGTACTTC
clone size: few; V gene: TRBV7-8; J gene: TRBJ2-1; D gene: TRBD1; CDR3 length: 16; CDR3 protein: CASSLRTGGPLGEQFF; CDR3 DNA: TGTGCCAGCAGCTTACGGACAGGGGGCCCCCTCGGTGAGCAGTTCTTC
clone size: .; V gene: TRBV27; J gene: TRBJ1-1; D gene: .; CDR3 length: 14; CDR3 protein: CASNPMAGSSEAFF; CDR3 DNA: TGTGCCAGCAACCCCATGGCAGGGTCTTCTGAAGCTTTCTTT
clone size: .; V gene: TRBV7-8; J gene: TRBJ2-2; D gene: .; CDR3 length: 16; CDR3 protein: CASSLVAGINTGELFF; CDR3 DNA: TGTGCCAGCAGCTTAGTGGCGGGAATTAACACCGGGGAGCTGTTTTTT
clone size: many; V gene: TRBV20-1; J gene: TRBJ1-3; D gene: .; CDR3 length: 14; CDR3 protein: CSARDTQTGNTIYF; CDR3 DNA: TGCAGTGCTAGAGATACACAAACTGGAAACACCATATATTTT
clone size: .; V gene: TRBV7-2; J gene: TRBJ2-1; D gene: .; CDR3 length: 16; CDR3 protein: CASSLGAVGSYNEQFF; CDR3 DNA: TGTGCCAGCAGCTTAGGGGCGGTCGGTTCCTACAATGAGCAGTTCTTC
clone size: few; V gene: TRBV7-2; J gene: TRBJ1-5; D gene: .; CDR3 length: 15; CDR3 protein: CASSLGDTGNQPQHF; CDR3 DNA: TGTGCCAGCAGCTTGGGGGATACAGGGAATCAGCCCCAGCATTTT
clone size: .; V gene: TRBV9; J gene: TRBJ2-5; D gene: TRBD2; CDR3 length: 17; CDR3 protein: CASSVDPSGNLQETQYF; CDR3 DNA: TGTGCCAGCAGCGTAGACCCTAGCGGGAACCTCCAAGAGACCCAGTACTTC
clone size: few; V gene: TRBV5-6; J gene: TRBJ2-2; D gene: TRBD1; CDR3 length: 16; CDR3 protein: CASSLARQGDAGELFF; CDR3 DNA: TGTGCCAGCAGCTTGGCGCGACAGGGGGATGCCGGGGAGCTGTTTTTT
clone size: few; V gene: TRBV4-3; J gene: TRBJ1-2; D gene: .; CDR3 length: 14; CDR3 protein: CASSQDPAVQGYTF; CDR3 DNA: TGCGCCAGCAGCCAAGATCCGGCAGTACAAGGCTACACCTTC
clone size: .; V gene: TRBV7-2; J gene: TRBJ1-3; D gene: .; CDR3 length: 13; CDR3 protein: CASGGNLRDTIYF; CDR3 DNA: TGTGCCAGCGGTGGCAATCTTAGAGACACCATATATTTT
clone size: .; V gene: TRBV20-1; J gene: TRBJ2-5; D gene: .; CDR3 length: 12; CDR3 protein: CSAPGVGETQYF; CDR3 DNA: TGCAGTGCCCCCGGGGTTGGAGAGACCCAGTACTTC
clone size: few; V gene: TRBV9; J gene: TRBJ2-3; D gene: TRBD2; CDR3 length: 16; CDR3 protein: CASSPSLGLGTDTQYF; CDR3 DNA: TGTGCCAGCAGCCCAAGCCTGGGACTAGGCACAGATACGCAGTATTTT
clone size: many; V gene: TRBV7-8; J gene: TRBJ2-5; D gene: TRBD2; CDR3 length: 15; CDR3 protein: CASSLLAGAWETQYF; CDR3 DNA: TGTGCCAGCAGCTTGCTAGCGGGAGCCTGGGAGACCCAGTACTTC
clone size: few; V gene: TRBV10-3; J gene: TRBJ2-3; D gene: TRBD2; CDR3 length: 16; CDR3 protein: CAISERAGVLRDTQYF; CDR3 DNA: TGTGCCATCAGTGAGCGAGCGGGAGTTCTTAGAGATACGCAGTATTTT
clone size: .; V gene: TRBV6-6; J gene: TRBJ1-2; D gene: .; CDR3 length: 16; CDR3 protein: CASSYAMNSLGDGYTF; CDR3 DNA: TGTGCCAGCAGTTACGCCATGAATTCCCTGGGGGATGGCTACACCTTC
clone size: few; V gene: TRBV6-1; J gene: TRBJ1-2; D gene: TRBD1; CDR3 length: 13; CDR3 protein: CASRGTGFDGYTF; CDR3 DNA: TGTGCCAGCAGGGGGACAGGGTTTGATGGCTACACCTTC
clone size: .; V gene: TRBV7-9; J gene: TRBJ1-2; D gene: .; CDR3 length: 13; CDR3 protein: CASSLRAGEGYTF; CDR3 DNA: TGTGCCAGCAGTCTGAGGGCAGGGGAAGGCTACACCTTC
clone size: .; V gene: TRBV20-1; J gene: TRBJ2-1; D gene: .; CDR3 length: 15; CDR3 protein: CSARGGGVKDNEQFF; CDR3 DNA: TGCAGTGCTAGGGGCGGAGGCGTTAAGGACAATGAGCAGTTCTTC
clone size: .; V gene: TRBV7-9; J gene: TRBJ1-4; D gene: .; CDR3 length: 14; CDR3 protein: CASSLDRVSEKLFF; CDR3 DNA: TGTGCCAGCAGCTTGGACAGAGTCTCCGAAAAACTGTTTTTT
clone size: few; V gene: TRBV6-5; J gene: TRBJ1-6; D gene: .; CDR3 length: 15; CDR3 protein: CASTVTGPYNSPLHF; CDR3 DNA: TGTGCCAGCACCGTGACGGGACCGTATAATTCACCCCTCCACTTT
clone size: few; V gene: TRBV6-1; J gene: TRBJ2-1; D gene: TRBD2; CDR3 length: 16; CDR3 protein: CASTTSGLSSYNEQFF; CDR3 DNA: TGTGCCAGCACTACTAGCGGGTTGAGCTCCTACAATGAGCAGTTCTTC
clone size: .; V gene: TRBV29-1; J gene: TRBJ2-3; D gene: .; CDR3 length: 14; CDR3 protein: CSAPGGLAADTQYF; CDR3 DNA: TGCAGCGCACCCGGAGGGCTAGCAGCAGATACGCAGTATTTT
clone size: few; V gene: TRBV6-2/TRBV6-3; J gene: TRBJ2-5; D gene: .; CDR3 length: 11; CDR3 protein: CASSYGGPTDF; CDR3 DNA: TGTGCCAGCAGTTACGGAGGGCCCACGGACTTC
clone size: .; V gene: TRBV20-1; J gene: TRBJ2-7; D gene: .; CDR3 length: 14; CDR3 protein: CSARDWLTDYEQYF; CDR3 DNA: TGCAGTGCTAGAGATTGGTTAACTGACTACGAGCAGTACTTC
clone size: .; V gene: TRBV6-2/TRBV6-3; J gene: TRBJ2-5; D gene: TRBD1; CDR3 length: 15; CDR3 protein: CASSPGQGHAETQYF; CDR3 DNA: TGTGCCAGCAGCCCGGGACAGGGACATGCGGAGACCCAGTACTTC
clone size: .; V gene: TRBV6-2/TRBV6-3; J gene: TRBJ1-5; D gene: TRBD1; CDR3 length: 12; CDR3 protein: CATRTGSRPQHF; CDR3 DNA: TGTGCCACCCGGACAGGCTCGAGGCCCCAGCATTTT
clone size: .; V gene: TRBV11-2; J gene: TRBJ2-1; D gene: .; CDR3 length: 15; CDR3 protein: CASSLIFRGFDEQFF; CDR3 DNA: TGTGCCAGCAGCTTGATCTTTAGAGGTTTCGATGAGCAGTTCTTC
clone size: .; V gene: TRBV19; J gene: TRBJ2-5; D gene: TRBD2; CDR3 length: 15; CDR3 protein: CASSAGTSLSETQYF; CDR3 DNA: TGTGCCAGTAGTGCCGGGACTAGTTTATCGGAGACCCAGTACTTC
clone size: .; V gene: TRBV10-3; J gene: TRBJ1-2; D gene: .; CDR3 length: 12; CDR3 protein: CAISESQGGYTF; CDR3 DNA: TGTGCCATCAGTGAGTCACAGGGCGGCTACACCTTC
clone size: .; V gene: TRBV19; J gene: TRBJ2-3; D gene: .; CDR3 length: 15; CDR3 protein: CASSLGRLTTDTQYF; CDR3 DNA: TGTGCCAGTAGCTTGGGACGGCTTACCACAGATACGCAGTATTTT
clone size: once; V gene: TRBV19; J gene: TRBJ1-1; D gene: TRBD1; CDR3 length: 15; CDR3 protein: CASSTPQTGAAEAFF; CDR3 DNA: TGTGCCAGTAGTACGCCGCAGACAGGGGCGGCTGAAGCTTTCTTT
clone size: .; V gene: TRBV5-4; J gene: TRBJ2-5; D gene: .; CDR3 length: 14; CDR3 protein: CASSLGGILETQYF; CDR3 DNA: TGTGCCAGCAGCTTGGGCGGGATCCTCGAGACCCAGTACTTC
clone size: many; V gene: TRBV6-1; J gene: TRBJ2-3; D gene: .; CDR3 length: 12; CDR3 protein: CAVGGEADTQYF; CDR3 DNA: TGTGCTGTGGGTGGGGAAGCAGATACGCAGTATTTT
clone size: many; V gene: TRBV28; J gene: TRBJ1-5; D gene: TRBD1; CDR3 length: 11; CDR3 protein: CASSDREPQHF; CDR3 DNA: TGTGCCAGCAGTGACAGGGAGCCCCAGCATTTT
clone size: few; V gene: TRBV12-3/TRBV12-4; J gene: TRBJ2-3; D gene: .; CDR3 length: 18; CDR3 protein: CASTNPRSLRGGRDTQYF; CDR3 DNA: TGTGCCAGCACTAATCCTCGGTCATTGCGGGGAGGCCGAGATACGCAGTATTTT